This TCR beta chain appears in the sequencing data of a study of T cells expressing NK-cell markers. About the research overall: Sorted CD3+CD56+NKG2C+, CD3+CD56+NKG2C- and CD3+CD56-NKG2C+ T-cell subsets were beta-chain profiled. Of eight sequenced donors, seven were HCMV-seropositive and one HCMV-seronegative. Study-level points and caveats: In a group of about 6 donors, dominant NKG2C+ clonotypes represented roughly 1.0-7.0% of CD8+ T cells.

As to this clonotype: Its antigen is unknown.

The V gene's germline CDR1 is SGHAT and CDR2 FQNNGV. The CDR3 extends over 18 amino acids. From the 5' RACE reads, TCRdb lists one entry per CDR3 protein and no DNA. The table for this sample gives over 250,000 distinct CDR3 sequences. This TCR came from a woman between 18 and 70 years old in good health. The sample consisted of blood T cells: a sorted CD56 or NKG2C T cell subset, CD4+ or CD8+ T cells, or bulk PBMC T cells (not recorded which). The J gene is TRBJ1-3, the V gene TRBV11-2; TCRdb gives TRBD1 as the D gene, but with no DNA this cannot be confirmed. CDR3: CASSHGTGSTRSGNTIYF.